The rows below give T cell receptor beta chains drawn from one sample of a study of cytomegalovirus exposure and HLA in healthy donors. The repertoire was sequenced with immunoSEQ multiplex PCR; TCRdb's copy has only in-frame clones and lacks some. The sample lists 75,000 to 90,000 clones; 63% were seen once. Sequenced: PBMCs. These receptors were taken from a woman aged 40 to 50 in good health and CMV-seropositive. CDR3s include the opening cysteine and the closing phenylalanine or tryptophan. Each record gives: CDR3 length, J gene, clone size, V gene, D gene, CDR3 protein, CDR3 DNA. The D gene is left open where the match is weak. A clone size is listed for some rows: how often the clone was seen (once, few, many), or a class if it is expanded.

15 TRBJ2-1 . TRBV9 TRBD2 CASSAASGTVYEQFF TGTGCCAGCAGCGCTGCTAGCGGGACCGTCTATGAGCAGTTCTTC
18 TRBJ1-1 . TRBV5-4 TRBD1 CASSLGGTAGGRRTEAFF TGTGCCAGCAGCTTGGGGGGGACAGCCGGGGGAAGGCGCACTGAAGCTTTCTTT
13 TRBJ2-3 once TRBV29-1 TRBD1 CSVADRGSDTQYF TGCAGCGTTGCGGACAGGGGATCCGATACGCAGTATTTT
15 TRBJ2-1 . TRBV29-1 TRBD2 CSVSSGSGSYNEQFF TGCAGCGTTTCTAGCGGGAGTGGTTCCTACAATGAGCAGTTCTTC
14 TRBJ2-5 . TRBV7-9 TRBD2 CASSPGLAEETQYF TGTGCCAGCAGCCCGGGACTAGCGGAAGAGACCCAGTACTTC
14 TRBJ1-1 few TRBV6-1 . CASSEQGWITEAFF TGTGCCAGCAGCGAACAGGGATGGATCACTGAAGCTTTCTTT
14 TRBJ2-3 . TRBV19 TRBD2 CASRTSASTDTQYF TGTGCCAGTAGAACTAGCGCCTCAACAGATACGCAGTATTTT
15 TRBJ1-5 . TRBV6-1 TRBD1 CASSPGQGINQPQHF TGTGCCAGCAGTCCAGGACAGGGTATCAATCAGCCCCAGCATTTT
16 TRBJ1-5 once TRBV19 . CASTPTLVYSNQPQHF TGTGCCAGTACACCAACCTTAGTTTATAGCAATCAGCCCCAGCATTTT
14 TRBJ1-1 . TRBV5-4 TRBD1 CASSPGQGHTEAFF TGTGCCAGCAGTCCGGGACAGGGTCACACTGAAGCTTTCTTT
11 TRBJ1-1 . TRBV29-1 TRBD1 CSVPGGVEAFF TGCAGCGTCCCAGGGGGTGTTGAAGCTTTCTTT
18 TRBJ2-3 few TRBV5-3 TRBD2 CARSPRTSGSFLTDTQYF TGTGCCAGAAGTCCTCGGACTAGCGGGAGTTTTCTGACAGATACGCAGTATTTT
16 TRBJ1-4 . TRBV7-8 . CASSLWEDSLREKLFF TGTGCCAGCAGCTTGTGGGAAGACAGTTTAAGGGAAAAACTGTTTTTT
15 TRBJ1-4 . TRBV10-3 . CAISRQVATNEKLFF TGTGCCATCAGTCGACAGGTTGCAACTAATGAAAAACTGTTTTTT
15 TRBJ1-1 . TRBV30 TRBD1 CAWSVRNRGNTEAFF TGTGCCTGGAGTGTGAGAAACAGGGGCAACACTGAAGCTTTCTTT
14 TRBJ1-3 . TRBV30 TRBD1 CAWSVGQGRNTIYF TGTGCCTGGAGTGTAGGACAGGGACGAAACACCATATATTTT